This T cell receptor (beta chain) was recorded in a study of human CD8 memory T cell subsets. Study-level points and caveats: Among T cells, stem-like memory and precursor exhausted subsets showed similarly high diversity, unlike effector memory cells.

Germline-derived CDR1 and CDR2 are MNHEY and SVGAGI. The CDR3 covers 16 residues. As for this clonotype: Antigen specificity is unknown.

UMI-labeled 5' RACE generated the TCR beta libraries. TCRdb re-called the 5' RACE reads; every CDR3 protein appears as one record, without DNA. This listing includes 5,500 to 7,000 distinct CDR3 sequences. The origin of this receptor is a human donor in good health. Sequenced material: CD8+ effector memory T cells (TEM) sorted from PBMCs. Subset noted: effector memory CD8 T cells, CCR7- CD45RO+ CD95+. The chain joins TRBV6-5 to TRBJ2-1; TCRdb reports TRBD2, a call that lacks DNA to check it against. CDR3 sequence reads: CASSKSSGSAYNEQFF.